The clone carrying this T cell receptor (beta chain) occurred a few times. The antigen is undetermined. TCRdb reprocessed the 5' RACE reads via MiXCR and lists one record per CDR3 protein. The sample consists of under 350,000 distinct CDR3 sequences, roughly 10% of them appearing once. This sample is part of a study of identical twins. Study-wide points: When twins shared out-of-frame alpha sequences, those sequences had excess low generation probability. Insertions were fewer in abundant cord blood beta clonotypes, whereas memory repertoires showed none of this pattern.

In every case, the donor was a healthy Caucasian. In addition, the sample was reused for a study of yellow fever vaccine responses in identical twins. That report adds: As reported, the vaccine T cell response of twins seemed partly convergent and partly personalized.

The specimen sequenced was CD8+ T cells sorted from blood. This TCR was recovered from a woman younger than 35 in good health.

The CDR3 coding sequence is TGTGCCAGCAGCTTAGAGAACAGCATCTATGGCTACACCTTC. It encodes CASSLENSIYGYTF. The chain joins TRBV7-6 to TRBJ1-2; D call uncertain. The CDR3 runs to 14 residues. The germline CDR1 and CDR2 sequences are SGHVS and FNYEAQ. V was pared by 1 base and J by 4 bases, with 10 bases between.